The 21 T cell receptor beta chains below were found in one sample sequenced in a study of blood T cells in healthy people across ages. It was with a sample-barcoded 5' primer and a J-beta primer mix that a second PCR of roughly 7 to 12 cycles was run. Each CDR3 protein gets one entry after TCRdb re-called the 5' RACE reads with MiXCR. The sample includes around 900,000 distinct CDR3 sequences, 29% seen only once; the top ten take 17%. The sequencing input was blood. Source of these receptors: a woman aged 80 or over in good health.

About this clonotype itself: A much larger clone is a single base away; this may be a read error. V usage is TRBV4-1 and J usage is TRBJ2-1; perhaps TRBD1 as D (6 bases). Per the germline V gene, CDR1 is MGHRA and CDR2 is YSYEKL. The CDR3 contains 17 residues. The CDR3 sequence is CASSQAPGRGRDNEQLF. The CDR3, as DNA: TGCGCCAGCAGCCAAGCGCCAGGGCGAGGTAGGGACAATGAGCAGCTCTTC.

This clonotype was detected ten times or more. The V gene is TRBV5-6, the J gene TRBJ2-3; D unresolved. V lost 2 bases to trimming and J lost 0 bases, with 10 bases between them. The CDR3 spans 15 residues. Germline-derived CDR1 and CDR2 are SGHDT and YYEEEE. This CDR3 is CASSLVETSTDTQYF. CDR3 in DNA: TGTGCCAGCAGCTTAGTCGAGACTAGCACAGATACGCAGTATTTT.

About this clonotype: A much larger clone sits a single nucleotide away, making a read error possible. The CDR3 spells CAGSPLSPRVGGTQYF. CDR3 coding DNA: TGTGCCGGCAGCCCGTTAAGCCCCCGGGTCGGGGGGACCCAGTACTTC. V usage is TRBV11-2 and J usage is TRBJ2-4; maybe TRBD2 (6 bases). The DNA end lines up better with TRBJ2-5; the J call may be wrong. This CDR3 spans 16 amino acids. Looked up from germline, CDR1 is SGHAT and CDR2 is FQNNGV.

In its sample, this clonotype was seen many times. The genes are TRBV27 and TRBJ2-7; 7 bases map to TRBD1. This CDR3 contains 13 residues. The germline gives CDR1 MNHEY, CDR2 SMNVEV (reference sequence). V shed 6 bases, J shed 6 bases, and the junction held 8 bases outside the gene matches. In DNA form, the CDR3 reads TGTGCCAGCAGCGATAGGACAGGAAGCGAGCAGTACTTC. It is translated as CASSDRTGSEQYF.

This clonotype was detected many times. The chain recombines TRBV20-1 with TRBJ2-3; tentative D call: TRBD2 (6 bases). This CDR3 contains 15 residues. V dropped 6 bases and J dropped 0 bases, with 16 bases sitting between them. Germline V gene lookup returns CDR1 DFQATT and CDR2 SNEGSKA (reference sequence). The chain's CDR3 is CSAVWYSGSTDTQYF. CDR3 DNA: TGCAGTGCCGTTTGGTATAGCGGCAGCACAGATACGCAGTATTTT.

The chain is built from TRBV4-1 and TRBJ2-4; TRBD1 agrees at 9 bases. The assigned J gene may be wrong: the sequence end matches TRBJ2-7 better. CDR1 MGHRA and CDR2 YSYEKL come from the germline V gene. This CDR3 has 19 amino acids. CDR3 region: CASSQDLGTGRYSSYEQYF. CDR3 sequence (DNA): TGCGCCAGCAGCCAAGACCTTGGGACAGGGCGATATTCCTCCTACGAGCAGTACTTC.

This clonotype was counted ten times or more. V is TRBV11-2 and J is TRBJ2-2, with a tentative D call TRBD1 (6 bases). The CDR3 has 15 amino acids. In germline, CDR1 is SGHAT, CDR2 FQNNGV. The V end was cut by 5 bases, the J end by 0 bases, with 10 bases between. CDR3 coding DNA: TGTGCCAGCAGCCGGGACAAATCGAACACCGGGGAGCTGTTTTTT. This sequence encodes CASSRDKSNTGELFF.

This chain joins TRBV18 and TRBJ2-3; D perhaps matches TRBD2 (5 bases). Germline assignment: CDR1 KGHSH and CDR2 LQKENI. The CDR3 consists of 14 residues. Trimming took 1 base from V and 5 from J, leaving 10 bases between them. CDR3 residues: CASSPRGRGDTQYF. As DNA, the CDR3 is TGTGCCAGCTCACCACGAGGGAGAGGAGATACGCAGTATTTT.

V usage is TRBV10-3 and J usage is TRBJ1-1, with a weak D call TRBD1 (5 bases). Per the germline V gene, CDR1 is ENHRY and CDR2 is SYGVKD. Deletions cut 6 bases from V and 0 bases from J, with 11 bases between. The CDR3 is 14 amino acids. CDR3 in amino acids: CAIRRQNMNTEAFF. CDR3 coding DNA: TGTGCCATCAGGAGACAGAATATGAACACTGAAGCTTTCTTT.

The chain links TRBV14 to TRBJ1-6; no clear D. Trimming took 1 base from V and 5 from J, leaving 3 bases between them. The CDR3 has 13 amino acids. The germline V gene encodes CDR1 SGHDN and CDR2 FVKESK. The chain's CDR3 is CASSQVHNSPLHF. The DNA of the CDR3 is TGTGCCAGCAGCCAAGTTCATAATTCACCCCTCCACTTT.

This clonotype was picked up many times. This chain connects TRBV19 to TRBJ2-5, with 11 nucleotides matching TRBD1. Gene TRBJ2-7 matches the end of the DNA better, so the J call may be wrong. Germline CDR1 is LNHDA and CDR2 is SQIVND (reference sequence). This CDR3 is built from 13 residues. CDR3 nucleotide sequence: TGTGCCAGTAGACCGGGACAGGGGGGCGAGCAGTACTTC. It is translated as CASRPGQGGEQYF.

This rearrangement joins TRBV20-1 to TRBJ1-2; 11 bases fit TRBD1. Trimming removed 6 bases from V and 5 bases from J; junction bases left unmatched: 5. CDR1 DFQATT and CDR2 SNEGSKA come from the germline V gene (reference sequence). The CDR3 loop spans 13 amino acids. DNA of the CDR3: TGCAGTGCCGGTGGACAGGGGGCGTATGGCTACACCTTC. This gives the protein CSAGGQGAYGYTF.

J is TRBJ1-5 and V is TRBV2; 11 bases fit TRBD1. V shed 4 bases, J shed 5 bases, and the junction held 1 base outside the gene matches. This CDR3 has 14 amino acids. In germline, CDR1 is SNHLY, CDR2 FYNNEI. The CDR3 coding sequence is TGTGCCAGCAGTGGGACAGGGGGCGATCAGCCCCAGCATTTT. Amino acid sequence: CASSGTGGDQPQHF.

The gene calls are TRBV7-2 and TRBJ2-5; 9 positions match TRBD2. Germline V lookup: CDR1 SGHTA, CDR2 FQGNSA. The CDR3 runs 17 residues. J lost 5 bases, V lost 0 bases, and 10 bases had no gene match. CDR3 coding DNA: TGTGCCAGCAGCTTAGCCCTAGGGCGGGGGGGCGTGGAGACCCAGTACTTC. Its protein product is CASSLALGRGGVETQYF. Combining the CDR3 with reference TRBV7-2 and TRBJ2-5 gives the whole variable domain GAGVSQSPSNKVTEKGKDVELRCDPISGHTALYWYRQSLGQGLEFLIYFQGNSAPDKSGLPSDRFSAERTGGSVSTLTIQRTQQEDSAVYLCASSLALGRGGVETQYFGPGTRLLVL.

A few counts support this clonotype. J is TRBJ1-4 and V is TRBV14; D remains unclear. CDR3 length: 16 amino acids. Germline CDR1 reads SGHDN; CDR2 reads FVKESK. Trimming removed 4 bases at V and 0 bases at J, with 12 bases between. CDR3 DNA: TGTGCCAGCAGCCCCCTCGGACCACCAACTAATGAAAAACTGTTTTTT. Translated, it gives CASSPLGPPTNEKLFF.

This clonotype was recorded many times. The chain carries TRBV4-1 and TRBJ2-1, with D hard to call. Germline V lookup: CDR1 MGHRA, CDR2 YSYEKL. The length of the CDR3 is 14 residues. Trimming stripped 4 bases from V and 3 bases from J, with 10 bases between. CDR3 bases: TGCGCCAGCAGCCCTACGCCGTTCTACAATGAGCAGTTCTTC. It translates to CASSPTPFYNEQFF.

This clonotype appeared once. The chain uses TRBV19 and TRBJ2-1; D may be TRBD2 (5 bases). The CDR3 covers 16 residues. The germline V and J ends were trimmed by 3 bases and 5 bases, with 17 bases remaining between them. Germline-derived CDR1 and CDR2 are LNHDA and SQIVND (reference sequence). CDR3 in DNA: TGTGCCAGTAGTATTCGAGGGCCAAGGGCCCACAATGAGCAGTTCTTC. It codes for CASSIRGPRAHNEQFF.

The V and J genes are TRBV28 and TRBJ1-6, with D possibly TRBD1 on 6 matching bases. Germline CDR1 MDHEN, CDR2 SYDVKM. V lost 4 bases to trimming and J lost 8 bases, with 12 bases between them. This CDR3 contains 14 residues. The CDR3 DNA reads as TGTGCCAGCAGTTCCAGACAGGTGGATTCACCCCTCCACTTT. It translates to CASSSRQVDSPLHF.

Details on this clonotype: A much more abundant neighbour one base away suggests this may be a read error. This chain connects TRBV24-1 to TRBJ1-5, with D perhaps matching TRBD1 (5 bases). Germline loops: CDR1 KGHDR, CDR2 SFDVKD. The CDR3 length is 14 residues. For the CDR3, the DNA is TGTGCCACTTGGCCGGGGGGGAGCAATAAGCCCCAGCATTTT. Residues: CATWPGGSNKPQHF.

The rearrangement joins TRBV28 to TRBJ2-5; TRBD2 aligns across 7 bases. Germline CDR1 reads MDHEN; CDR2 reads SYDVKM. The CDR3 is 19 residues long. V lost 6 bases and J lost 4; bases outside the gene matches: 23. CDR3 amino acids: CASSLRAPGRAGRGETQYF. CDR3 coding DNA: TGTGCCAGCAGCCTACGGGCCCCGGGACGAGCGGGGAGAGGAGAGACCCAGTACTTC.

This clonotype was counted between two and nine times. The CDR3 nucleotides are TGTGCCAGCTCCCGGACGGCACAAGAGACCCAGTACTTC. Translation: CASSRTAQETQYF. The chain is built from TRBV18 and TRBJ2-5; D is uncertain. This CDR3 has 13 amino acids. V lost 6 bases, J lost 2 bases, and 10 bases lay in between. Germline loops: CDR1 KGHSH, CDR2 LQKENI.